This paragraph covers one T cell receptor beta chain sequence. What it binds is not known. This sample is drawn from a study of Ad26.COV2.S vaccination and SARS-CoV-2 variants. Broader study findings: The study found higher spike-specific TCR breadth in vaccine than placebo recipients. The study found similar non-spike TCR breadth in vaccine and placebo recipients. Total responses of T cells may have been underestimated by the analyses of TCR breadth and depth. Following vaccination, spike-specific CD8+ and CD4+ T cell responses reportedly exhibited substantial breadth.

Clones were read by immunoSEQ multiplex PCR, and TCRdb kept only the in-frame ones, dropping some. Of about 350,000 clones listed, 90% to 95% are singletons. The material sequenced was peripheral blood, taken after recovery from COVID-19. The receptor was isolated from a human donor who had recovered from COVID-19.

Here the CDR3 reads CASSTGTASEAFF. The CDR3 DNA reads as TGTGCCAGCAGCACCGGGACAGCCTCAGAGGCTTTCTTT. This sequence joins TRBV7-8 and TRBJ1-1; 7 nucleotides agree with TRBD1. Germline V CDR1 and CDR2: SGHVS, FQNEAQ. The CDR3 totals 13 residues. The V and J ends lost 5 bases and 11 bases, in that order; junction bases with no gene match: 11.